This T cell receptor beta chain appears in the sequencing data of a study of blood T cell repertoires in COVID-19. Profiled with immunoSEQ multiplex PCR; TCRdb holds only in-frame clones, not every one. The sample records more than 85,000 clones, 85% being singletons. The CDR3 has 15 residues. The germline V gene has CDR1 LNHDA and CDR2 SQIVND (reference sequence). V was shortened by 3 bases and J by 0 bases, with 12 bases between the two germline ends. Specimen: peripheral blood. The chain links TRBV19 to TRBJ2-7; D remains unclear. This sequence originates from a man in his fifties with acute or convalescent COVID-19. CDR3 sequence reads: CASSMGSLSSYEQYF. The CDR3 DNA reads TGTGCCAGTAGTATGGGCTCTCTAAGCTCCTACGAGCAGTACTTC.